The 21 T cell receptor beta chains in this list originate from one sample, sequenced in a study of cytomegalovirus exposure and HLA in healthy donors (dated by TCRdb to 2015 to 2018). The method was the immunoSEQ multiplex PCR assay. For the multiplex PCR, a mixture combining 60 forward primers for TCR Vbeta segments and 13 reverse primers for TCR Jbeta segments was used. The table comes from immuneACCESS by way of TCRdb, which keeps in-frame sequences with V and J called. Part of the clones is missing from these tables; in studies checked, under half for an unresolved V gene and the rest for unknown reasons. Present in this sample are about 160,000 clones, roughly four fifths of which were seen just once. The leading ten clones occupy approximately 2.4% of the sample. Sample: PBMCs. These receptors were obtained from a female donor in good health and CMV-seronegative.

This clone appeared a single time. The chain combines TRBV19 with TRBJ1-1; 7 bases match TRBD1. This CDR3 has 16 residues. Germline CDR1 is LNHDA and CDR2 is SQIVND (reference sequence). J was trimmed by 0 bases and V by 0 bases; bases with no gene match: 4. CDR3 bases: TGTGCCAGTAGTATAGATCCGACAGGGATGAACACTGAAGCTTTCTTT. Translating gives CASSIDPTGMNTEAFF.

This rearrangement joins TRBV4-2 to TRBJ2-7; 9 positions match TRBD1. The CDR3 has 16 residues. The germline CDR1 and CDR2 sequences are LGHNA and YNFKEQ. Losses at the gene ends were 4 bases for V and 0 bases for J; bases not matched to a gene: 7. In DNA form, the CDR3 reads TGTGCCAGCAGCCTATTTGGACAGGGGTCCTCCTACGAGCAGTACTTC. It encodes CASSLFGQGSSYEQYF.

The CDR3 spells CASSSRTSKGETQYF. The CDR3 DNA follows: TGTGCCAGCAGCTCTCGGACTAGCAAAGGAGAGACCCAGTACTTC. The rearrangement joins TRBV11-1 to TRBJ2-5; 8 bases fit TRBD2. J gave up 4 bases and V 4 bases, and 8 bases lay outside the gene matches. The germline gives CDR1 SGHAT, CDR2 FQDESV (reference sequence). The CDR3 extends over 15 amino acids.

V gene TRBV11-2 combines with J gene TRBJ1-5; D is possibly TRBD1 (5 bases). The CDR3 has 14 residues. Trimming stripped 4 bases from V and 6 bases from J, with 13 bases between. Germline CDR1 reads SGHAT; CDR2 reads FQNNGV. The CDR3 bases are TGTGCCAGCAGCTCCCAGGGTTTCGGTCAGCCCCAGCATTTT. It translates to CASSSQGFGQPQHF.

The rearrangement links TRBV4-3 to TRBJ2-5; 8 bases agree with TRBD2. There are 15 residues in the CDR3. J was trimmed by 5 bases and V by 3 bases; bases with no gene match: 8. Germline V gene data show CDR1 as LGHNA and CDR2 as YSLEER. The CDR3 region has the DNA TGCGCCAGCAGCCAGTTAGGACTAGCTGGGGAGACCCAGTACTTC. Translation: CASSQLGLAGETQYF.

This chain links TRBV9 with TRBJ2-5; TRBD2 aligns across 7 bases. The V gene end was trimmed by 0 bases and the J gene end by 5 bases; junction bases not matched to a gene: 10. This CDR3 is 16 amino acids long. CDR1 and CDR2 (germline): SGDLS, YYNGEE. Written as DNA, the CDR3 is TGTGCCAGCAGCGTAGCCAACGGGGGGTCCCGGGAGACCCAGTACTTC. It translates to CASSVANGGSRETQYF.

This chain connects TRBV27 to TRBJ1-5; the match to TRBD1 covers 10 bases. The V and J ends lost 6 bases and 4 bases, in that order; junction bases with no gene match: 12. The CDR3 is made up of 17 amino acids. CDR1 is MNHEY and CDR2 is SMNVEV in the germline V gene (reference sequence). The CDR3, as DNA: TGTGCCAGCAGACCGGGACAGGGGCGGAAGGGAAATCAGCCCCAGCATTTT. This translates into CASRPGQGRKGNQPQHF.

This clone was observed once. The chain joins TRBV28 to TRBJ1-2, with D possibly matching TRBD1 (5 bases). This CDR3 is 13 amino acids long. Trimming took 4 bases from V and 2 from J, leaving 8 bases between them. The germline V gene has CDR1 MDHEN and CDR2 SYDVKM. The CDR3 nucleotides are TGTGCCAGCAGTTCTCCAGGGAACTATGGCTACACCTTC. Translating it yields CASSSPGNYGYTF.

This clone came up a few times. The chain recombines TRBV7-2 with TRBJ2-5; 7 nucleotides line up with TRBD1. Trimming cost V 6 bases and J 1 base; bases outside gene matches: 8. CDR1 is SGHTA and CDR2 is FQGNSA in the germline V gene. The CDR3 sequence is 15 residues long. CDR3 nucleotide sequence: TGTGCCAGCAGGACCGGGACAGCGACCCAAGAGACCCAGTACTTC. It specifies CASRTGTATQETQYF. Full variable domain (outside the CDR3, taken from reference TRBV7-2 and TRBJ2-5): GAGVSQSPSNKVTEKGKDVELRCDPISGHTALYWYRQSLGQGLEFLIYFQGNSAPDKSGLPSDRFSAERTGGSVSTLTIQRTQQEDSAVYLCASRTGTATQETQYFGPGTRLLVL.

The chain combines TRBV9 with TRBJ1-1; 10 bases are a match to TRBD1. This CDR3 has 17 residues. Germline CDR1 is SGDLS and CDR2 is YYNGEE. With 0 bases clipped from V and 1 base from J, the junction kept 6 bases outside the gene matches. The CDR3, as DNA: TGTGCCAGCAGCGTAGAAGGGACAGGGGTTCGGAACACTGAAGCTTTCTTT. It encodes CASSVEGTGVRNTEAFF.

V is TRBV11-2 and J is TRBJ2-1; D not certain. Germline CDR1 reads SGHAT; CDR2 reads FQNNGV. The CDR3 is made up of 15 amino acids. Trimming took 2 bases from V and 0 from J, leaving 8 bases between them. CDR3 region: CASSLISSSYNEQFF. In nucleotides, the CDR3 is TGTGCCAGCAGCTTAATATCTAGCTCCTACAATGAGCAGTTCTTC.

J is TRBJ1-1 and V is TRBV5-1; TRBD1 matches at 8 bases. CDR3 length: 15 amino acids. The trim removed 1 base at V and 4 bases at J, leaving 6 bases unmatched. Looked up from germline, CDR1 is SGHRS and CDR2 is YFSETQ. CDR3 region: CASSLLDRGSTEAFF. In DNA, the CDR3 is TGCGCCAGCAGCTTGCTAGACAGGGGAAGCACTGAAGCTTTCTTT.

The chain recombines TRBV6-1 with TRBJ1-1, with 8 bases that match TRBD1. The CDR3 has 16 residues. The V segment lost 4 bases and the J segment 4 bases; nucleotides outside the gene matches: 11. Germline V lookup: CDR1 MNHNS, CDR2 SASEGT. The CDR3 DNA is TGTGCCAGCAGTGCGCCGTCAGGGGGCCTAGGCACTGAAGCTTTCTTT. It encodes CASSAPSGGLGTEAFF.

The rearrangement uses TRBV13 and TRBJ2-7; 8 bases line up with TRBD2. CDR1 PRHDT and CDR2 FYEKMQ come from the germline V gene (reference sequence). With V trimmed by 4 bases and J by 5 bases, 10 bases remained unmatched. This CDR3 has 15 amino acids. In DNA, the CDR3 is TGTGCCAGCAGCTCATCGTGGACTAGCTGGGACGAGCAGTACTTC. This gives the protein CASSSSWTSWDEQYF.

This sequence joins TRBV9 and TRBJ2-1; D is unclear. Germline CDR1 is SGDLS and CDR2 is YYNGEE. This CDR3 is 13 amino acids long. Trimming removed 0 bases from V and 8 bases from J, with 9 bases in between. This CDR3 is CASSVAPLDEQFF. The CDR3 DNA is TGTGCCAGCAGCGTAGCCCCCCTCGATGAGCAGTTCTTC. Together with reference TRBV9 and TRBJ2-1, the CDR3 gives the full variable domain: DSGVTQTPKHLITATGQRVTLRCSPRSGDLSVYWYQQSLDQGLQFLIQYYNGEERAKGNILERFSAQQFPDLHSELNLSSLELGDSALYFCASSVAPLDEQFFGPGTRLTVL.

The J gene is TRBJ1-4, the V gene TRBV28, with 12 bases matching TRBD1. CDR1 is MDHEN and CDR2 is SYDVKM in the germline V gene. The CDR3 is made up of 15 amino acids. V gave up 7 bases and J gave up 2 bases; unmatched junction bases: 2. The CDR3 loop reads CASTGTGGTNEKLFF. CDR3 bases: TGTGCCAGCACTGGGACAGGGGGCACTAATGAAAAACTGTTTTTT. Looking up the rest from reference TRBV28 and TRBJ1-4 gives the full variable domain: DVKVTQSSRYLVKRTGEKVFLECVQDMDHENMFWYRQDPGLGLRLIYFSYDVKMKEKGDIPEGYSVSREKKERFSLILESASTNQTSMYLCASTGTGGTNEKLFFGSGTQLSVL.

This chain uses TRBV6-1 with TRBJ2-1; 12 bases are a match to TRBD2. There are 16 residues in the CDR3. The V gene end was trimmed by 3 bases and the J gene end by 5 bases; junction bases not matched to a gene: 5. Per germline, CDR1 MNHNS and CDR2 SASEGT. CDR3 protein: CASSDGLAGWNNEQFF. The DNA for the CDR3 is TGTGCCAGCAGTGATGGACTAGCGGGGTGGAACAATGAGCAGTTCTTC.

The V gene is TRBV14, the J gene TRBJ1-2, with D hard to call. CDR1 is SGHDN and CDR2 is FVKESK in the germline V gene. V gave up 5 bases and J gave up 1 base, with 5 bases separating them. The CDR3 loop spans 12 amino acids. The CDR3 loop reads CASSKSNYGYTF. The DNA of the CDR3 is TGTGCCAGCAGCAAGAGTAACTATGGCTACACCTTC.

The V call is TRBV4-2, the J call TRBJ1-5, with D possibly being TRBD1 (5 bases). Germline assignment: CDR1 LGHNA and CDR2 YNFKEQ. Trimming took off 0 bases at V and 0 bases at J, with 12 bases between the two ends. The CDR3 has 17 amino acids. This CDR3 is CASSQDLRGYSNQPQHF. DNA of the CDR3: TGTGCCAGCAGCCAAGATTTAAGGGGATATAGCAATCAGCCCCAGCATTTT.

This chain uses TRBV4-3 with TRBJ2-1, with TRBD1 matching over 7 bases. In germline, CDR1 is LGHNA, CDR2 YSLEER. This CDR3 has 16 residues. The V segment lost 0 bases and the J segment 0 bases; nucleotides outside the gene matches: 2. In DNA form, the CDR3 reads TGCGCCAGCAGCCAAGAAGGGACAGTCTCCTACAATGAGCAGTTCTTC. This translates into CASSQEGTVSYNEQFF.

This rearrangement joins TRBV30 to TRBJ2-7, with 7 bases aligning to TRBD1. This CDR3 is 13 amino acids long. Germline CDR1 is GTSNPN and CDR2 is SVGIG (reference sequence). Trimming took 5 bases from V and 6 from J; bases not matched to a gene: 10. The CDR3 DNA sequence: TGTGCCTGGGCTTTTGACAGGGCGGGCGAGCAGTACTTC. Translating it yields CAWAFDRAGEQYF.